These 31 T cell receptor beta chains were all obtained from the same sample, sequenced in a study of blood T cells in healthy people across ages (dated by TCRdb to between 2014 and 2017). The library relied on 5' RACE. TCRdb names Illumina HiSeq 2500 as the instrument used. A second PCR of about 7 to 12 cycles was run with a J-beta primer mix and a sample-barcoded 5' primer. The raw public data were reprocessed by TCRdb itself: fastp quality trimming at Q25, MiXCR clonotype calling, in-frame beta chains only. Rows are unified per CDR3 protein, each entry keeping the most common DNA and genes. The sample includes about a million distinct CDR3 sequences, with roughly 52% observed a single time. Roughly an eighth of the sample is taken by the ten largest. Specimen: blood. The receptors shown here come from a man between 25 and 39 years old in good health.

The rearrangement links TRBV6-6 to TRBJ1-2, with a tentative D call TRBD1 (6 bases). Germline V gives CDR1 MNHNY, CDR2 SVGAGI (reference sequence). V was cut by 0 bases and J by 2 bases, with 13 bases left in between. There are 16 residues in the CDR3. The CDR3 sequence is CASSYSGKDRNYGYTF. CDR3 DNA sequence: TGTGCCAGCAGTTACTCGGGGAAGGACAGAAACTATGGCTACACCTTC.

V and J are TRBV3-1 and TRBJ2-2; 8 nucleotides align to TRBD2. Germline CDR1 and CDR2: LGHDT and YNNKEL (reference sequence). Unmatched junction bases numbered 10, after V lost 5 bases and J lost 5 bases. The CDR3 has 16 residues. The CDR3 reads CASSDSGGPRTGELFF. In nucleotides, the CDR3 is TGTGCCAGCAGCGACAGCGGGGGCCCTAGAACCGGGGAGCTGTTTTTT.

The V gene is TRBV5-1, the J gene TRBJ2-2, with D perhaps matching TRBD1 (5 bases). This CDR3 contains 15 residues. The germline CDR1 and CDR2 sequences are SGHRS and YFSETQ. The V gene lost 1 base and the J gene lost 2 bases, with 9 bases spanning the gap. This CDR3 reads CASSLNGQNTGELFF. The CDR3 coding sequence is TGCGCCAGCAGCTTGAACGGACAAAACACCGGGGAGCTGTTTTTT.

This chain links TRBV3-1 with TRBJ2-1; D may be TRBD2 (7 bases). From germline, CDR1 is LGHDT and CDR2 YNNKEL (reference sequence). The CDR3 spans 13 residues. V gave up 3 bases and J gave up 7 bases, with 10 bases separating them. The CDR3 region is CASSQGGRNEQFF. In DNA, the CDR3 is TGTGCCAGCAGCCAGGGGGGGCGGAATGAGCAGTTCTTC.

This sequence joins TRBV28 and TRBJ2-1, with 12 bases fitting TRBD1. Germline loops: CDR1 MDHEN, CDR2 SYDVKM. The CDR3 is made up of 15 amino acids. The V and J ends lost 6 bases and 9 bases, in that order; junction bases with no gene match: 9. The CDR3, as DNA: TGTGCCAGCAGCGACCGGGACAGGGGGCGCGGTGAGCAGTTCTTC. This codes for CASSDRDRGRGEQFF. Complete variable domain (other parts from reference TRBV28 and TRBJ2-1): DVKVTQSSRYLVKRTGEKVFLECVQDMDHENMFWYRQDPGLGLRLIYFSYDVKMKEKGDIPEGYSVSREKKERFSLILESASTNQTSMYLCASSDRDRGRGEQFFGPGTRLTVL.

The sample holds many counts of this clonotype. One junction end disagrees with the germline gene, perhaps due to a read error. The CDR3 DNA follows: TGTGCCAGCAGCCTACAGGGGAATGAGCAGTTCTTC. It specifies CASSLQGNEQFF. V is TRBV5-1 and J is TRBJ2-1; 7 bases align to TRBD1. Germline CDR1 is SGHRS and CDR2 is YFSETQ. The CDR3 runs to 12 residues.

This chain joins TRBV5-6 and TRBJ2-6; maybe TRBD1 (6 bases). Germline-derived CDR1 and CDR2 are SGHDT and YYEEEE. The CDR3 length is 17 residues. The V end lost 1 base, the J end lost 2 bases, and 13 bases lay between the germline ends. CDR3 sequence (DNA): TGTGCCAGCAGCTTGTTAGTCCCAGGGGCTGGGGCCAACGTCCTGACTTTC. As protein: CASSLLVPGAGANVLTF.

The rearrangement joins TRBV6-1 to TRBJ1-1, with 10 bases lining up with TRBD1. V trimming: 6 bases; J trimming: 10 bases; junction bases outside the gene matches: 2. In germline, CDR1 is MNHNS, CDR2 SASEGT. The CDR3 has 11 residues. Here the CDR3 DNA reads TGTGCCAGCAGCGGGGACAGGGGAGCTTTCTTT. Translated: CASSGDRGAFF.

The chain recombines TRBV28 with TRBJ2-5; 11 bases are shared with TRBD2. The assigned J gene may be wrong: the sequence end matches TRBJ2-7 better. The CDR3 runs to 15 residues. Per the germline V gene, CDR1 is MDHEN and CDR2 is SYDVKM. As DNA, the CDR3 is TGTGCCAGCAGTTCTCGACTAGCGGGGCCCTACGAGCAGTACTTC. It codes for CASSSRLAGPYEQYF.

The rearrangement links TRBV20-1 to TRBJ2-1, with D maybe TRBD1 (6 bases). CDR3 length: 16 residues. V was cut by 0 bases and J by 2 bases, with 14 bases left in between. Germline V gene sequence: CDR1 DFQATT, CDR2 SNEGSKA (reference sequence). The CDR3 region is CSARDPRQGTYNEQFF. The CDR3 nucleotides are TGCAGTGCTAGAGATCCCCGGCAGGGGACCTACAATGAGCAGTTCTTC.

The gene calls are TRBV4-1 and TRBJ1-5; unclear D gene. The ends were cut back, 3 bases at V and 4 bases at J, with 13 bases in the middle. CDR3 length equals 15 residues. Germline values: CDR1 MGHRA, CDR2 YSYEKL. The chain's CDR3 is CASSHPGRENQPQHF. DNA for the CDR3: TGCGCCAGCAGCCACCCCGGAAGGGAAAATCAGCCCCAGCATTTT.

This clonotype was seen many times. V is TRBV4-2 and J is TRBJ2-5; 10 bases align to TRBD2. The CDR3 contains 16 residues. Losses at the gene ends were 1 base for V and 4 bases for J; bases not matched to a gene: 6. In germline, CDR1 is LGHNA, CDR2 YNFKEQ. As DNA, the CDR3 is TGTGCCAGCAGCCAAGTTTTAGCGGGGGGCGGAGAGACCCAGTACTTC. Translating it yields CASSQVLAGGGETQYF.

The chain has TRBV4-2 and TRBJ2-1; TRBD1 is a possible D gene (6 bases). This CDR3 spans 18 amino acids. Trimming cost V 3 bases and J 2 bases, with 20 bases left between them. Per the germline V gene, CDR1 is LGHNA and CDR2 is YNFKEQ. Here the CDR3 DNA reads TGTGCCAGCAGCCAGGCGCTGACGCAGGGGAACGCCTACAATGAGCAGTTCTTC. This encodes CASSQALTQGNAYNEQFF.

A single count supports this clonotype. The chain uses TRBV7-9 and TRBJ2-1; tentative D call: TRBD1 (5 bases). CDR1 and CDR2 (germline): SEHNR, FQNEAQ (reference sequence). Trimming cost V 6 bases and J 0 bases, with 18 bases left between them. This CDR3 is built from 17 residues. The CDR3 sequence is CASSSRMGRSSYNEQFF. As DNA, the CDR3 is TGTGCCAGCAGTTCCAGGATGGGGCGGAGCTCCTACAATGAGCAGTTCTTC.

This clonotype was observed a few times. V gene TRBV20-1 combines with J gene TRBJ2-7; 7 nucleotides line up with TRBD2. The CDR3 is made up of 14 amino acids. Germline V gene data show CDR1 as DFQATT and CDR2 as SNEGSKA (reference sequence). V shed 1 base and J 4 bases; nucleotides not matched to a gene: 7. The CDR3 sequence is CSARVPWEGYEQYF. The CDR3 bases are TGCAGTGCTAGAGTCCCCTGGGAGGGATACGAGCAGTACTTC.

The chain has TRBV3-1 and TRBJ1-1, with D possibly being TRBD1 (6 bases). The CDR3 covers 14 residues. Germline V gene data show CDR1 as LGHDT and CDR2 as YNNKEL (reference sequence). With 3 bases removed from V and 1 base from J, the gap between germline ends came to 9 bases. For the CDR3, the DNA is TGTGCCAGCAGCCAGACAGGACAGAACACTGAAGCTTTCTTT. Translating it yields CASSQTGQNTEAFF.

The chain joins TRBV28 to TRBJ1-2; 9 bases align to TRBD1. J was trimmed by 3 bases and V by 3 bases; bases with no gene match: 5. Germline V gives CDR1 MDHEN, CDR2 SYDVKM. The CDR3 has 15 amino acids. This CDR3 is CASSLTGGQDYGYTF. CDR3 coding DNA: TGTGCCAGCAGTTTGACAGGGGGTCAGGACTATGGCTACACCTTC.

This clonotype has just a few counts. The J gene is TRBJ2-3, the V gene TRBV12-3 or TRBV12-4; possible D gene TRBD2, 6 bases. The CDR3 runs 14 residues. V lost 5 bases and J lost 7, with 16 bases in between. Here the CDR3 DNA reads TGTGCCAGCAGTATAGGAGGGGACTTGAATACGCAGTATTTT. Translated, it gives CASSIGGDLNTQYF.

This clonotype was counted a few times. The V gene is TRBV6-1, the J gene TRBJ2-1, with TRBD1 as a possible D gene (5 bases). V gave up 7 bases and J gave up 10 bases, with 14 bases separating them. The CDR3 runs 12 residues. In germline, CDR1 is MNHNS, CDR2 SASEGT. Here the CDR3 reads CASTRQTPEQFF. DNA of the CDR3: TGTGCCAGCACCCGACAGACTCCGGAGCAGTTCTTC.

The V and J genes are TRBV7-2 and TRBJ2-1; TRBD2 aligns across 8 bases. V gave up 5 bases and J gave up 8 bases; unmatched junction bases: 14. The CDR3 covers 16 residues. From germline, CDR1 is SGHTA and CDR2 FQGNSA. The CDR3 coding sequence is TGTGCCAGCAGCCCCCGACTAGCGCTGGGGGGACATGAGCAGTTCTTC. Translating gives CASSPRLALGGHEQFF.

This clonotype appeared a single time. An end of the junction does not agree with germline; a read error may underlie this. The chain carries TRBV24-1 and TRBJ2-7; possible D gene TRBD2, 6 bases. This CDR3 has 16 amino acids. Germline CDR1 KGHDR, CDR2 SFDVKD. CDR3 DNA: TGTGCCACCCGTGATGGTTCTGGGGACTCCCCCTGGGAGCAGTACTTC. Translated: CATRDGSGDSPWEQYF.

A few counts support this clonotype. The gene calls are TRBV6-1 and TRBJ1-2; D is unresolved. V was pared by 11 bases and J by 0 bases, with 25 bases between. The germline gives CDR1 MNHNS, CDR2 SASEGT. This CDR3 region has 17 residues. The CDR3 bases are TGTGCCGCCACATCGACTCGGACCGCTCGACCTAACTATGGCTACACCTTC. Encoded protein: CAATSTRTARPNYGYTF.

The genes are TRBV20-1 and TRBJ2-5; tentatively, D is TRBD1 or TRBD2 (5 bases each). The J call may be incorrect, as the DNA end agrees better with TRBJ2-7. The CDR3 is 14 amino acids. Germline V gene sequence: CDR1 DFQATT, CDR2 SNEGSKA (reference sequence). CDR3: CSAMGTRSTYEQYF. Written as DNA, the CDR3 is TGCAGTGCTATGGGGACCCGCAGTACGTACGAGCAGTACTTC.

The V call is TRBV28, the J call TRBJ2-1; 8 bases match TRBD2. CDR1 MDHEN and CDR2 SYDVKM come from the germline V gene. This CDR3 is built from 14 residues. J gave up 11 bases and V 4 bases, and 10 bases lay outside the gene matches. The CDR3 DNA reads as TGTGCCAGCAGTTACCCCACACGGGGGGGTAAGCAGTTCTTC. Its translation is CASSYPTRGGKQFF.

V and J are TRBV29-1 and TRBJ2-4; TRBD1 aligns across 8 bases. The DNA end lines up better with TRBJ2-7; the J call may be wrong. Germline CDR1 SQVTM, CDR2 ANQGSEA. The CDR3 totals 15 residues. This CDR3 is CSIAVPGQENYEQYF. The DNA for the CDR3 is TGCAGCATTGCCGTCCCGGGACAGGAGAACTACGAGCAGTACTTC.

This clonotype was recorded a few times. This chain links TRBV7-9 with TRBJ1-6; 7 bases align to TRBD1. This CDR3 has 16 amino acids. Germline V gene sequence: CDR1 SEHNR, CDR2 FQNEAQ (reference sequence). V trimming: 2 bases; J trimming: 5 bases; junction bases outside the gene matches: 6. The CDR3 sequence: CASSLPTGTDNSPLHF. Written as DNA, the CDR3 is TGTGCCAGCAGCTTACCCACGGGGACAGATAATTCACCCCTCCACTTT.

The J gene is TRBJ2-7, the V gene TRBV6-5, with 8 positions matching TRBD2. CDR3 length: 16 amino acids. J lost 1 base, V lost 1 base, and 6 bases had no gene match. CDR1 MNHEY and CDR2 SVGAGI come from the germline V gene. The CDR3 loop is CASSYFPGGASYEQYF. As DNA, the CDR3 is TGTGCCAGCAGTTACTTCCCCGGGGGGGCTTCCTACGAGCAGTACTTC.

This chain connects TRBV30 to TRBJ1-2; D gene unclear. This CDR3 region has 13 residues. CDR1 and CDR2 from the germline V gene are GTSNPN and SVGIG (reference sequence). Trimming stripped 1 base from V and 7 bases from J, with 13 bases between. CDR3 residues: CAWSGRPNSGYTF. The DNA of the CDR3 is TGTGCCTGGAGTGGACGGCCTAACAGTGGCTACACCTTC.

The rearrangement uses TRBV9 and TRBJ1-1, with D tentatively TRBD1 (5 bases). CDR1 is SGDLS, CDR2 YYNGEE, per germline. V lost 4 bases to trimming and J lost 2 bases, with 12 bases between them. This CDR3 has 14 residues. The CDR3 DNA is TGTGCCAGCAGCCCGGCGGGGCAAAACACTGAAGCTTTCTTT. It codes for CASSPAGQNTEAFF.

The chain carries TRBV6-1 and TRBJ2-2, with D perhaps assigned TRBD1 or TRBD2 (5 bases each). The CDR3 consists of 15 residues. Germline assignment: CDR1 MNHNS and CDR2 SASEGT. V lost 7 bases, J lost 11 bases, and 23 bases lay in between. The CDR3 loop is CASTAPGDPLGELFF. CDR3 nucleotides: TGTGCCAGCACCGCCCCTGGGGACCCCCTTGGAGAGCTGTTTTTT.

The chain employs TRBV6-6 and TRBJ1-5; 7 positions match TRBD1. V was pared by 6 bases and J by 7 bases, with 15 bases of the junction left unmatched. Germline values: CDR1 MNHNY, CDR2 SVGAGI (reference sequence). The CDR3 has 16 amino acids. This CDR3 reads CASSPQQQGLWQPQHF. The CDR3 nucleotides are TGTGCCAGCAGCCCACAACAACAGGGGTTGTGGCAGCCCCAGCATTTT.